This T cell receptor beta chain was documented in a study of blood T cells in healthy people across ages. Isolation of PBMCs gave at least 6 million cells per sample. The total RNA that was extracted per sample amounted to at least 5 micrograms. CDR1 is ENHRY and CDR2 is SYGVKD in the germline V gene. This CDR3 region has 13 residues. V was pared by 7 bases and J by 7 bases, with 16 bases between. Next came a second PCR, run for about 6 to 11 cycles, which used a sample-barcoded 5' primer along with a J-beta primer mix. The template-switch adaptor was a 5' adaptor with 12 random nucleotides. It tagged each cDNA molecule. TCRdb re-analysed the 5' RACE reads in MiXCR, keeping a single row per CDR3 protein. Of some 1.1 million distinct CDR3 sequences listed, less than 45% are singletons.

The specimen was blood. The source is a man younger than 35 in good health. The V and J genes are TRBV10-3 and TRBJ1-2; perhaps TRBD1 as D (5 bases). The CDR3 region has the DNA TGTGCCATCAATGGACGGGGGTTGCGTGGCTACACCTTC. Translation gives CAINGRGLRGYTF.